This TCR beta chain was captured by sequencing in a study of control samples from healthy donors and cancer patients. The method was immunoSEQ multiplex PCR; TCRdb's version includes in-frame clones alone and lacks a portion of them. The sample lists about 190,000 clones, over 85% occurring once. Trimming cost V 1 base and J 4 bases; bases outside gene matches: 11. The germline gives CDR1 SNHLY, CDR2 FYNNEI. This CDR3 is built from 17 residues. Specimen: blood. The TCR comes from a man aged 18 to 30 in good health. The gene calls are TRBV2 and TRBJ1-2; 8 positions match TRBD1. The CDR3 sequence: CASSEESRAGGRYGYTF. The CDR3 coding sequence is TGTGCCAGCAGTGAAGAAAGTAGGGCAGGGGGCCGCTATGGCTACACCTTC.